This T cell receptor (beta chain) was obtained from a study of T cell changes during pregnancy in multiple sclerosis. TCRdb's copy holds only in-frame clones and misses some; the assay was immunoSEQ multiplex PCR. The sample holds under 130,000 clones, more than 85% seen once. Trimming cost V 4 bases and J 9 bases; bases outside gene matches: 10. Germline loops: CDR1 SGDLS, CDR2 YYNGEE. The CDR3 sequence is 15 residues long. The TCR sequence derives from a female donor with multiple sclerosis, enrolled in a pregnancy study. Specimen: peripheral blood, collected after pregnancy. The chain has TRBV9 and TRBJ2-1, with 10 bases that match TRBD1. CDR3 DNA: TGTGCCAGCAGCCCCCGGGGACAGGGGCTAAGTGAGCAGTTCTTC. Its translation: CASSPRGQGLSEQFF.